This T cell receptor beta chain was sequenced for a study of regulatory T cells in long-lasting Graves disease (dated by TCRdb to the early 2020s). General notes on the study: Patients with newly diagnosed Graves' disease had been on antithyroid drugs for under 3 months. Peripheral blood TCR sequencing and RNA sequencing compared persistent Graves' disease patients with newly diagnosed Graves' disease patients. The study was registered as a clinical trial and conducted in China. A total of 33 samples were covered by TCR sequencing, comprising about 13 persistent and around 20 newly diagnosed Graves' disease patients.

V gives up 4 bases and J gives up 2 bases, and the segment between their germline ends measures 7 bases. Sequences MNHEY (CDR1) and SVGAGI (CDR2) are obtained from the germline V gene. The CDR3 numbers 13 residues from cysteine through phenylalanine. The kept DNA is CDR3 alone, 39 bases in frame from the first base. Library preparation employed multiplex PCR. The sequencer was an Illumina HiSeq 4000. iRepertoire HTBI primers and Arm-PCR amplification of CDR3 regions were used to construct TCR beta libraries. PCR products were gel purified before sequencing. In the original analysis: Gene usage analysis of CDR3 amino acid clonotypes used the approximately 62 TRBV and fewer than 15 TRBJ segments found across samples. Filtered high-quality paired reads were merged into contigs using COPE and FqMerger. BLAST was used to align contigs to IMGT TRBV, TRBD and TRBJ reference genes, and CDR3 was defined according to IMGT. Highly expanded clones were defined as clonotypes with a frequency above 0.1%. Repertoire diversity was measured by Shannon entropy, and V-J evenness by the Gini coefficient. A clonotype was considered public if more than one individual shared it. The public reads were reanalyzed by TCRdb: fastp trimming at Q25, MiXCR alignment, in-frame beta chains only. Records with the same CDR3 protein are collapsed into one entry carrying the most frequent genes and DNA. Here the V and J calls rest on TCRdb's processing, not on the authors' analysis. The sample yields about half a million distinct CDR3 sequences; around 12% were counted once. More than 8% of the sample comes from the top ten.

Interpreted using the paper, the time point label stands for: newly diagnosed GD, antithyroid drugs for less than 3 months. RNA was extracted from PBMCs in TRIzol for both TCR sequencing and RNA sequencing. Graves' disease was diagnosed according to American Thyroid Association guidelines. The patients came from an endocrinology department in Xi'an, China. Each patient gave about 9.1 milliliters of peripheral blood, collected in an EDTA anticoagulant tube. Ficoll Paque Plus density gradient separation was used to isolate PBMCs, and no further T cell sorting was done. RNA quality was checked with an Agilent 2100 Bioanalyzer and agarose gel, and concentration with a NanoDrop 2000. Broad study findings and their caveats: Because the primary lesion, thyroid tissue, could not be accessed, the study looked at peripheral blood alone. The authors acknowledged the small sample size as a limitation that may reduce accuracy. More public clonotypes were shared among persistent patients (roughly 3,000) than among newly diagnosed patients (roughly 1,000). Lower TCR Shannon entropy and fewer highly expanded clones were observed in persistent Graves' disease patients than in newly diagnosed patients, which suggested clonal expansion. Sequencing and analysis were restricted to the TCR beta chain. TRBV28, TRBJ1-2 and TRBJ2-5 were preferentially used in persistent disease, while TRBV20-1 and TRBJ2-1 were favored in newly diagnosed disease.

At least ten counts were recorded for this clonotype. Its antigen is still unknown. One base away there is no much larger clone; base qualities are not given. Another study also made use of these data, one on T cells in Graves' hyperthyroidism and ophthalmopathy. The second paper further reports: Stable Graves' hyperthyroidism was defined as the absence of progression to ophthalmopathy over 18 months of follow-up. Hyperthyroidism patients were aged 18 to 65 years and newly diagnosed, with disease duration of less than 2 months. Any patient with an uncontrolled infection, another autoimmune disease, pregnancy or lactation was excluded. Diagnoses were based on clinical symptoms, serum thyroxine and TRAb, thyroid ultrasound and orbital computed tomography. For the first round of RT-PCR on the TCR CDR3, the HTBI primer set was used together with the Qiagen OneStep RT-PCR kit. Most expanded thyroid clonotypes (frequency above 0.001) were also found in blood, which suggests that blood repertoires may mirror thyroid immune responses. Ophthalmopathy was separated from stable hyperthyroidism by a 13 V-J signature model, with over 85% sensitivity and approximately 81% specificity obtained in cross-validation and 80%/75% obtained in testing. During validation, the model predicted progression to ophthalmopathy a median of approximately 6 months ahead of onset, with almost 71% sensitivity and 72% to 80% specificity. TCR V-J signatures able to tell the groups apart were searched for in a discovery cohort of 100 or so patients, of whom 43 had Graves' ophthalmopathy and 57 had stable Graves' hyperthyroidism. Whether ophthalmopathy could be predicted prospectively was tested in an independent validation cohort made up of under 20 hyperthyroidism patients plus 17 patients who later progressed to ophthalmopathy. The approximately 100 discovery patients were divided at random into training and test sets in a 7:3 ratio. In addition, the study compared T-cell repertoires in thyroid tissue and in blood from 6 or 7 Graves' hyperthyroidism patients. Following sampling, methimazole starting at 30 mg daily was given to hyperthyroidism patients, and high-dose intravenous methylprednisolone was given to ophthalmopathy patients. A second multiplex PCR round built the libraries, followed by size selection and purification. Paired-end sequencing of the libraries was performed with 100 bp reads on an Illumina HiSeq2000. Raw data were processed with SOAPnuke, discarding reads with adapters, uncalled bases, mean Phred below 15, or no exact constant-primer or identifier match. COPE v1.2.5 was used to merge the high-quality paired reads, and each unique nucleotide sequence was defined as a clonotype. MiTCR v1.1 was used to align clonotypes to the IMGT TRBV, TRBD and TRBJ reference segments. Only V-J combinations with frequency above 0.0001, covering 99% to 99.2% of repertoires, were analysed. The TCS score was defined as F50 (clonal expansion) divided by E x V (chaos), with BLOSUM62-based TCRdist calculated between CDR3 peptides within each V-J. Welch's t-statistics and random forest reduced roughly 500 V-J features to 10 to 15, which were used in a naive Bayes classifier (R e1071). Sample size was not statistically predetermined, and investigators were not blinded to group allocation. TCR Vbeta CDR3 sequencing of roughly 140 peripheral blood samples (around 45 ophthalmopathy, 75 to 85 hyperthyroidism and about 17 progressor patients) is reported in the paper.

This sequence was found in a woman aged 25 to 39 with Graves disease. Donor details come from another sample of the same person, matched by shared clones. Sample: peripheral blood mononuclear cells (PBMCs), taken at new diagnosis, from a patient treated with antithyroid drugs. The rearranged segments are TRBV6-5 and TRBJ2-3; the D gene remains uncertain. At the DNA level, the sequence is TGTGCCAGCAGTTTCCACATCACAGATACGCAGTATTTT. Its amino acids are CASSFHITDTQYF.